This entry is about one T cell receptor beta chain. This record comes from a study of blood T cell repertoires in COVID-19. Turning to the study itself: Sites in the United States, Italy and Spain provided acute and convalescent COVID-19 samples.

Losses at the gene ends were 6 bases for V and 4 bases for J; bases not matched to a gene: 7. The germline V gene encodes CDR1 MRHNA and CDR2 SNTAGT. CDR3 size: 15 residues. The assay was immunoSEQ multiplex PCR, and TCRdb's table has in-frame clones only and misses some. The table includes about 88,000 clones, approximately 81% detected once. The specimen sequenced was peripheral blood. The genes are TRBV6-4 and TRBJ2-1; 9 nucleotides line up with TRBD2. The sequence derives from a woman in her seventies with acute or convalescent COVID-19. CDR3 amino acids: CASRPLAGVYNEQFF. The CDR3 DNA sequence: TGTGCCAGCAGGCCCTTAGCGGGGGTTTACAATGAGCAGTTCTTC.